This TCR beta chain was profiled in a study of T-cell memory formation after mild COVID-19. Notes on the study in general: Pre-infection memory contained some responding clones, which suggested that cross-reactive memory had joined.

About this clonotype itself: The antigen is undetermined.

Germline CDR1 MGHRA, CDR2 YSYEKL. Trimming stripped 1 base from V and 2 bases from J, with 10 bases between. This CDR3 has 15 residues. TCRdb re-analysed the 5' RACE reads in MiXCR, keeping a single row per CDR3 protein. Here the sample spans around 200,000 distinct CDR3 sequences, around 25% being singletons. Sequenced input: PBMCs or a T cell subset sorted from them (not recorded which). The sequence derives from an adult woman who had mild COVID-19 (a few samples of this study predate the infection). Cell type and time point are not known. The chain recombines TRBV4-1 with TRBJ2-3; D uncertain. DNA of the CDR3: TGCGCCAGCAGCCAAGTGGTGGAATTCACAGATACGCAGTATTTT. This sequence encodes CASSQVVEFTDTQYF.